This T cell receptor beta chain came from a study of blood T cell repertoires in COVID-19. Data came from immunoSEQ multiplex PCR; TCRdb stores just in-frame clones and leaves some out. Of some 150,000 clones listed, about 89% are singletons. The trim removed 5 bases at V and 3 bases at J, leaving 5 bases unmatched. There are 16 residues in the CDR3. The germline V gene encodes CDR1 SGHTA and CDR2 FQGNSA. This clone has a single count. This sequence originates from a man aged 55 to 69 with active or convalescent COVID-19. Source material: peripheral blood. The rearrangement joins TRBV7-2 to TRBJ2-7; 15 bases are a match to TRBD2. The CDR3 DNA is TGTGCCAGCAGCCGGACTAGCGGGGGGGCAGGCTACGAGCAGTACTTC. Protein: CASSRTSGGAGYEQYF.